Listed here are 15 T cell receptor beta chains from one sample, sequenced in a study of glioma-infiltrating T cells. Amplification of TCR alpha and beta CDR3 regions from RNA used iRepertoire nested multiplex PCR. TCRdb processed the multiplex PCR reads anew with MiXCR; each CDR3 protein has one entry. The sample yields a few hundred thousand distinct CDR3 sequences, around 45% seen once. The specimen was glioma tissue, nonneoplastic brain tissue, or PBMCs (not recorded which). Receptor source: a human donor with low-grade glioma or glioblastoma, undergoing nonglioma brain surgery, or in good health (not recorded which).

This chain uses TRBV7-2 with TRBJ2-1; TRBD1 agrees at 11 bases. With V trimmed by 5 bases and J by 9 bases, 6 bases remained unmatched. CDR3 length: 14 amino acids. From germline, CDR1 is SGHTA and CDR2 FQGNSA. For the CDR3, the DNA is TGTGCCAGCAGCACCTGGGACAGGGGGGGTGAGCAGTTCTTC. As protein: CASSTWDRGGEQFF.

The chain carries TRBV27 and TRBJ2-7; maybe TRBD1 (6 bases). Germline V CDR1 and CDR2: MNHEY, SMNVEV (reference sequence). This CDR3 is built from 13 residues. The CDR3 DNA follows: TGTGCTAAGGGGGAAGCTTTGGGAGCCGAGCAGTACTTC. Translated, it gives CAKGEALGAEQYF.

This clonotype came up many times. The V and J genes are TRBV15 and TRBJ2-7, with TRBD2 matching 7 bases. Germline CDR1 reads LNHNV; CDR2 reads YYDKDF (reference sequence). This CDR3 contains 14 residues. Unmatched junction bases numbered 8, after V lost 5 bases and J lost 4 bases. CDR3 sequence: CATSPGLLVYEQYF. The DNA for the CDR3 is TGTGCCACCAGCCCGGGACTACTAGTTTACGAGCAGTACTTC.

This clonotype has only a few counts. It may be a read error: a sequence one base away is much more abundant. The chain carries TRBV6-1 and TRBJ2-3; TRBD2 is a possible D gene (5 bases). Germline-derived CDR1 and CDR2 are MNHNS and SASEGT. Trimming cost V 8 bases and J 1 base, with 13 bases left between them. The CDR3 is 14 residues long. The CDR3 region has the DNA TGTGCCAGCTTATTAGCGCTTCGCACAGATACGCAGTATTTT. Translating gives CASLLALRTDTQYF.

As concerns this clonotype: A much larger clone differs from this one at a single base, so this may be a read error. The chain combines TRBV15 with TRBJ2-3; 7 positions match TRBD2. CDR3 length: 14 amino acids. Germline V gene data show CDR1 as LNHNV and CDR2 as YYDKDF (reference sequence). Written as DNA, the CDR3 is TGTACCACCAGCAGAGATGCGGGGGCAGATACGCAGTATTTT. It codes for CTTSRDAGADTQYF. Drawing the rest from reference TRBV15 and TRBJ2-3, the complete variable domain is DAMVIQNPRYQVTQFGKPVTLSCSQTLNHNVMYWYQQKSSQAPKLLFHYYDKDFNNEADTPDNFQSRRPNTSFCFLDIRSPGLGDTAMYLCTTSRDAGADTQYFGPGTRLTVL.

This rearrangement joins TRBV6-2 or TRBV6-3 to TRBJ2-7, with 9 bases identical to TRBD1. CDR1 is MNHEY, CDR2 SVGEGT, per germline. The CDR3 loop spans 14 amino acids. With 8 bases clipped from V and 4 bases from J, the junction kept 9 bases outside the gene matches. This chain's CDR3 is CASLATGGRYEQYF. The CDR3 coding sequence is TGTGCCAGCCTGGCCACAGGGGGCAGGTACGAGCAGTACTTC.

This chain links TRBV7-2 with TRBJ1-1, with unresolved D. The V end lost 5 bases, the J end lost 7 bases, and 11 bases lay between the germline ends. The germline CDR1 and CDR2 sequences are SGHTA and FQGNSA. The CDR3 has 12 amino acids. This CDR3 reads CASSRSRLEAFF. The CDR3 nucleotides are TGTGCCAGCAGCAGGAGCCGGCTTGAAGCTTTCTTT.

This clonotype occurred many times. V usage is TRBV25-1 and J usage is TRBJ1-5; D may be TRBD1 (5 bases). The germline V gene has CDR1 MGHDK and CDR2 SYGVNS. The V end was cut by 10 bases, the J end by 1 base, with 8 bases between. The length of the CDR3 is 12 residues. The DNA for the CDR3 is TGTGCCAACCGGGACAGCAATCAGCCCCAGCATTTT. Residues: CANRDSNQPQHF.

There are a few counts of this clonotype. For the CDR3, the DNA is TGTGCCAGCAGCTTAGCGCGCACCATGAACACTGAAGCTTTCTTT. Its translation is CASSLARTMNTEAFF. The J gene is TRBJ1-1, the V gene TRBV7-6; no definite D call. The CDR3 has 15 residues. Germline CDR1 and CDR2: SGHVS and FNYEAQ. V shed 0 bases and J shed 0 bases, with 8 bases lying between them. Variable domain in full (rest from reference TRBV7-6 and TRBJ1-1): GAGVSQSPRYKVTKRGQDVALRCDPISGHVSLYWYRQALGQGPEFLTYFNYEAQQDKSGLPNDRFSAERPEGSISTLTIQRTEQRDSAMYRCASSLARTMNTEAFFGQGTRLTVV.

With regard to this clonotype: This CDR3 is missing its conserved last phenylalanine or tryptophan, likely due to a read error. CDR3 amino acids: CASSSPGQPGYEQYY. The CDR3 DNA follows: TGTGCCAGCAGTTCCCCGGGACAACCCGGCTACGAGCAGTACTAC. The J gene is TRBJ2-7, the V gene TRBV6-5; TRBD1 is a possible D gene (6 bases). The V and J ends lost 4 bases and 3 bases respectively, with 16 bases between them. Germline V CDR1 and CDR2: MNHEY, SVGAGI. The CDR3 covers 15 residues.

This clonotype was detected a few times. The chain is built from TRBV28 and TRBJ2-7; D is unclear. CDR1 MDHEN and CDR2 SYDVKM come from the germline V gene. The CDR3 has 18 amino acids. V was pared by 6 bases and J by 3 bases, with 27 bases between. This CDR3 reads CASSTRKVDWLFVYEQYF. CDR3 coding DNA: TGTGCCAGCAGCACCAGAAAAGTCGATTGGCTGTTCGTCTACGAGCAGTACTTC.

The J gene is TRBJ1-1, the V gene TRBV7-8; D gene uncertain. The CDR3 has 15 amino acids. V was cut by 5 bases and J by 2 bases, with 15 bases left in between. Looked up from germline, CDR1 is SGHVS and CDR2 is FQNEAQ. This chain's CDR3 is CASSPLAEVNTEAFF. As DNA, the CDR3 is TGTGCCAGCAGCCCCCTGGCTGAAGTAAACACTGAAGCTTTCTTT.

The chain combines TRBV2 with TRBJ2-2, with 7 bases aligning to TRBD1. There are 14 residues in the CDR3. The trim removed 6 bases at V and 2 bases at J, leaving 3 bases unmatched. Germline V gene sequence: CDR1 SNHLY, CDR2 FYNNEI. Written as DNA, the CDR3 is TGTGCCAGCAGCCGGGACAGAAACACCGGGGAGCTGTTTTTT. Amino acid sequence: CASSRDRNTGELFF. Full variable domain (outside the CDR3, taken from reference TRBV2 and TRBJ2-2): EPEVTQTPSHQVTQMGQEVILRCVPISNHLYFYWYRQILGQKVEFLVSFYNNEISEKSEIFDDQFSVERPDGSNFTLKIRSTKLEDSAMYFCASSRDRNTGELFFGEGSRLTVL.

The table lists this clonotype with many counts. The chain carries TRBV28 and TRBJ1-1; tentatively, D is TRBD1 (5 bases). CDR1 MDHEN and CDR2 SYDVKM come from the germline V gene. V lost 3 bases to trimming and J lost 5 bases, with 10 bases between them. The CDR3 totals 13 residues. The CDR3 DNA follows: TGTGCCAGCAGTTTCAACAGGCGAACTGAAGCTTTCTTT. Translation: CASSFNRRTEAFF.

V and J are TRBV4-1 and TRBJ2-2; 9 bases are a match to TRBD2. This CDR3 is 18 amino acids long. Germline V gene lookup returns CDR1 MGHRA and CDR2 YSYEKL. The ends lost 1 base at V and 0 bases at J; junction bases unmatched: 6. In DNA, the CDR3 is TGCGCCAGCAGCCAAGCCTGGACTAGCGACTCGAACACCGGGGAGCTGTTTTTT. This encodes CASSQAWTSDSNTGELFF.